The source of this T cell receptor (beta chain) is a study of blood T cell repertoires in COVID-19. About the study: T cells, B-cell-depleted T cells, or PBMCs supplied cDNA or gDNA.

Method: immunoSEQ multiplex PCR; TCRdb's copy keeps in-frame clones and lacks some. The sample records under 200,000 clones, roughly 86% being singletons. V lost 3 bases and J lost 6, with 12 bases in between. In germline, CDR1 is DFQATT, CDR2 SNEGSKA (reference sequence). The CDR3 runs to 13 residues. The source of this sequence is a man aged 35-49 years with active or convalescent COVID-19. The sample comprised peripheral blood. The V call is TRBV20-1, the J call TRBJ2-1; a possible D gene is TRBD2 (5 bases). The DNA for the CDR3 is TGCAGTGCTAGTCTAGGAGGTGTCAATGAGCAGTTCTTC. Protein product: CSASLGGVNEQFF.